A selection of T cell receptor beta chains follows, all from one sample in a study of PD-1 blockade in classical Hodgkin lymphoma. The repertoire was sequenced with immunoSEQ multiplex PCR; TCRdb's copy has only in-frame clones and lacks some. The table includes over 9,000 clones, approximately 84% detected once. Specimen: CD8+ T cells from blood. The receptors here all came from a human donor with classical Hodgkin lymphoma. CDR3s include the opening cysteine and the closing phenylalanine or tryptophan. A D gene is named only where the DNA matches it firmly. Only part of the rows carry a size: once, few, many, or a class if the clone is expanded.

abundance	v_gene	j_gene	d_gene	CDR3aa	CDR3nt
NA	TRBV6-4	TRBJ2-7	NA	CASGGKLFGEQYF	TGTGCCAGCGGGGGGAAGTTATTCGGCGAGCAGTACTTC
NA	TRBV21-1	TRBJ1-5	NA	CASRIYGSNQPQHF	TGTGCCAGCCGAATTTACGGTAGCAATCAGCCCCAGCATTTT
NA	TRBV23-1	TRBJ2-4	NA	CASPIGAKNIQYF	TGCGCCAGCCCGATAGGAGCCAAAAACATTCAGTACTTC
few	TRBV14	TRBJ2-1	TRBD2	CASRLTSGAGNEQFF	TGTGCCAGCAGGCTTACTAGCGGGGCAGGCAATGAGCAGTTCTTC
NA	TRBV27	TRBJ1-2	NA	CASSSAGQHYGYTF	TGTGCCAGCAGTTCCGCCGGGCAGCACTATGGCTACACCTTC
NA	TRBV5-4	TRBJ1-2	NA	CASSVPGHYGYTF	TGTGCCAGCAGCGTACCGGGACACTATGGCTACACCTTC
few	TRBV6-4	TRBJ2-3	TRBD2	CASSDGRGDTDTQYF	TGTGCCAGCAGTGATGGGCGGGGGGACACAGATACGCAGTATTTT
once	TRBV29-1	TRBJ1-2	NA	CSVGKVGSAEYGYTF	TGCAGCGTGGGGAAGGTTGGGTCCGCGGAGTATGGCTACACCTTC
NA	TRBV6-6	TRBJ2-5	NA	CASSWRTNQETQYF	TGTGCCAGCAGTTGGAGGACAAATCAAGAGACCCAGTACTTC
few	TRBV7-8	TRBJ1-1	NA	CASSLAGVGEAFF	TGTGCCAGCAGCTTAGCTGGGGTGGGTGAAGCTTTCTTT
once	TRBV5-6	TRBJ2-1	TRBD1	CASIGTAYNEQFF	TGTGCCAGCATCGGGACAGCCTACAATGAGCAGTTCTTC
NA	TRBV10-2	TRBJ1-3	NA	CASSDPTQFFSGNTIYF	TGCGCCAGCAGTGACCCCACGCAGTTCTTCTCTGGAAACACCATATATTTT
NA	TRBV4-1	TRBJ2-3	NA	CASSPGAESPTQYF	TGCGCCAGCAGCCCGGGGGCCGAAAGTCCTACGCAGTATTTT
NA	TRBV9	TRBJ1-2	NA	CASSVGPEVDSFYGYTF	TGTGCCAGCAGCGTGGGGCCTGAAGTCGACAGCTTTTATGGCTACACCTTC
few	TRBV27	TRBJ1-5	TRBD1	CASSLSRQGIQPQHF	TGTGCCAGCAGTTTATCGCGACAGGGGATTCAGCCCCAGCATTTT
NA	TRBV27	TRBJ2-6	NA	CASSSPSWTNPGANVLTF	TGTGCCAGCAGTTCACCTTCATGGACCAATCCGGGGGCCAACGTCCTGACTTTC
NA	TRBV7-9	TRBJ1-1	TRBD1	CASSLPTGGNTEAFF	TGTGCCAGCAGCCTACCAACAGGGGGAAACACTGAAGCTTTCTTT
NA	TRBV25-1	TRBJ1-1	NA	CASSLGKNTEAFF	TGTGCCAGCAGTCTCGGGAAGAACACTGAAGCTTTCTTT
NA	TRBV2	TRBJ1-1	NA	CASSEQQGAFF	TGTGCCAGCAGTGAGCAGCAGGGAGCTTTCTTT
NA	TRBV4-1	TRBJ2-7	NA	CASSQVVVGEQYF	TGCGCCAGCAGCCAAGTCGTTGTTGGCGAGCAGTACTTC
NA	TRBV30	TRBJ2-3	TRBD2	CAWKGGAGGTDTQYF	TGTGCCTGGAAGGGAGGGGCTGGAGGCACAGATACGCAGTATTTT
NA	TRBV5-4	TRBJ2-7	TRBD2	CASSPTPSGGANEQYF	TGTGCCAGCAGCCCCACCCCTAGCGGGGGGGCCAACGAGCAGTACTTC
NA	TRBV4-3	TRBJ1-1	NA	CASSPSTAGGTEAFF	TGCGCCAGCAGCCCATCGACGGCGGGGGGCACTGAAGCTTTCTTT
once	TRBV4-3	TRBJ1-1	TRBD1	CASSPGQGFTEAFF	TGCGCCAGCAGCCCAGGACAGGGGTTTACTGAAGCTTTCTTT
few	TRBV29-1	TRBJ1-1	NA	CSVRPFSNTEAFF	TGCAGCGTTCGGCCATTCTCGAACACTGAAGCTTTCTTT
NA	TRBV7-6	TRBJ2-1	TRBD2	CASSLDGTTSYNEQFF	TGTGCCAGCAGCTTAGACGGGACTACCTCCTACAATGAGCAGTTCTTC
NA	TRBV4-1	TRBJ2-7	NA	CASSQGLPLGFPYEQYF	TGCGCCAGCAGCCAAGGCCTCCCCCTCGGATTTCCCTACGAGCAGTACTTC
NA	TRBV27	TRBJ2-7	NA	CASSHGGGGGYEQYF	TGTGCCAGCAGCCATGGGGGCGGGGGAGGCTACGAGCAGTACTTC
NA	TRBV9	TRBJ1-3	TRBD1	CASSSDRRDSGNTIYF	TGTGCCAGCAGTTCGGACAGGCGGGACTCTGGAAACACCATATATTTT
NA	TRBV28	TRBJ1-1	NA	CASSPTDMNTEAFF	TGTGCCAGCAGTCCCACAGATATGAACACTGAAGCTTTCTTT
NA	TRBV7-9	TRBJ2-3	TRBD2	CASSPGVSGGPIYTDTQYF	TGTGCCAGCAGCCCAGGGGTTAGCGGGGGCCCAATCTACACAGATACGCAGTATTTT
NA	TRBV28	TRBJ1-5	TRBD1	CASSWAGGWDQPQHF	TGTGCCAGCAGTTGGGCAGGGGGCTGGGACCAGCCCCAGCATTTT
NA	TRBV7-9	TRBJ2-1	NA	CATLRIWGAKYEQFF	TGTGCCACCCTACGGATTTGGGGGGCAAAATATGAGCAGTTCTTC
once	TRBV27	TRBJ2-1	TRBD2	CASSLGGVVSYNEQFF	TGTGCCAGCAGCCTGGGGGGGGTTGTCTCCTACAATGAGCAGTTCTTC
NA	TRBV9	TRBJ2-1	TRBD2	CASSVVGSGGGPNYNEQFF	TGTGCCAGCAGCGTAGTTGGTAGCGGGGGGGGACCTAATTACAATGAGCAGTTCTTC
NA	TRBV10-3	TRBJ2-2	NA	CAISPGKNTGELFF	TGTGCCATCAGTCCGGGAAAGAACACCGGGGAGCTGTTTTTT
NA	TRBV9	TRBJ1-5	NA	CASSAGTRGNQPQHF	TGTGCCAGCAGCGCCGGGACACGGGGCAATCAGCCCCAGCATTTT
NA	TRBV7-9	TRBJ1-1	TRBD1	CASSPRGAGGGSTEAFF	TGTGCCAGCAGCCCACGAGGGGCAGGGGGCGGAAGCACTGAAGCTTTCTTT
NA	TRBV11-2	TRBJ2-1	NA	CASSYLNEQFF	TGTGCCAGCAGCTATCTAAATGAGCAGTTCTTC
NA	TRBV6-5	TRBJ2-2	NA	CASSYGGVGGELFF	TGTGCCAGCAGTTACGGCGGCGTGGGCGGGGAGCTGTTTTTT
NA	TRBV27	TRBJ1-5	TRBD1	CASSLCPGGSESNQPQHF	TGTGCCAGCAGTTTATGTCCAGGGGGCTCGGAAAGCAATCAGCCCCAGCATTTT
NA	TRBV15	TRBJ2-1	NA	CATSWDGSSYNEQFF	TGTGCCACCAGCTGGGACGGAAGCTCCTACAATGAGCAGTTCTTC
NA	TRBV4-1	TRBJ1-2	NA	CASSQGQIESWYGYTF	TGCGCCAGCAGCCAAGGTCAGATAGAGTCTTGGTATGGCTACACCTTC
NA	TRBV4-3	TRBJ1-4	NA	CASSQDVARGEKLFF	TGCGCCAGCAGCCAAGATGTGGCGCGGGGCGAAAAACTGTTTTTT
NA	TRBV5-8	TRBJ2-1	NA	CASSFVAIISYNEQFF	TGTGCCAGCAGCTTTGTAGCGATCATCTCCTACAATGAGCAGTTCTTC
NA	TRBV6-5	TRBJ2-7	NA	CASSPGRRNYEQYF	TGTGCCAGCAGTCCGGGACGGCGCAACTACGAGCAGTACTTC
NA	TRBV5-4	TRBJ1-1	NA	CASSLSGWTEAFF	TGTGCCAGCAGCTTGTCAGGGTGGACTGAAGCTTTCTTT
NA	TRBV9	TRBJ1-1	NA	CASSVAGLGSTEAFF	TGTGCCAGCAGCGTAGCGGGGTTGGGTAGCACTGAAGCTTTCTTT
NA	TRBV29-1	TRBJ2-3	TRBD1	CSVPTGVSTDTQYF	TGCAGCGTTCCGACAGGGGTTAGCACAGATACGCAGTATTTT
NA	TRBV27	TRBJ2-7	NA	CASSRRDSTYEQYF	TGTGCCAGCAGCCGGCGGGACAGTACCTACGAGCAGTACTTC
large	TRBV9	TRBJ1-2	NA	CASSVGDYGYTF	TGTGCCAGCAGCGTAGGGGACTATGGCTACACCTTC
NA	TRBV30	TRBJ2-5	NA	CAWSVGGRETQYF	TGTGCCTGGAGTGTAGGGGGAAGGGAGACCCAGTACTTC